Following are 26 T cell receptor beta chains from one sample sequenced in a study of CD8 T cells in ankylosing spondylitis. General observations from the study: There was a TCR beta motif, made of eight highly homologous variants, that appeared characteristic of ankylosing spondylitis blood.

TCRdb analysed the 5' RACE reads with MiXCR anew, one entry per CDR3 protein. This table has about 220,000 distinct CDR3 sequences, about 7.3% appearing once. These TCRs' antigens remain unknown. Sequenced input: blood, either unsorted or a sorted T cell fraction (not recorded which). These receptors were collected from a male donor with ankylosing spondylitis.

The J gene is TRBJ1-5, the V gene TRBV4-3, with unresolved D. CDR1 LGHNA and CDR2 YSLEER come from the germline V gene. With 0 bases removed from V and 3 bases from J, the gap between germline ends came to 9 bases. This CDR3 region has 15 residues. Here the CDR3 reads CASSQDWGYNQPQHF. The CDR3 bases are TGCGCCAGCAGCCAAGATTGGGGTTACAATCAGCCCCAGCATTTT.

This clonotype was observed many times. V is TRBV12-3 or TRBV12-4 and J is TRBJ2-7, with D uncertain. V lost 3 bases, J lost 0 bases, and 9 bases lay in between. The CDR3 covers 14 residues. The CDR3: CASSFSASSYEQYF. For the CDR3, the DNA is TGTGCCAGCAGTTTTTCCGCGAGCTCCTACGAGCAGTACTTC.

The chain employs TRBV5-2 and TRBJ1-5; TRBD1 is taken as the D call from the table, unchecked against the DNA. TRBV5-2 is classified as a pseudogene. The CDR3 sequence is 15 residues long. DNA for the CDR3: TGTGCCAGCAGCAGCAACAGGGCTCCCAATCAGCCCCAGCATTTT. It codes for CASSSNRAPNQPQHF.

This clonotype was recorded many times. V is TRBV6-2 or TRBV6-3 and J is TRBJ2-7, with TRBD1 identical over 8 bases. Looked up from germline, CDR1 is MNHEY and CDR2 is SVGEGT. CDR3 length equals 13 residues. V lost 7 bases to trimming and J lost 2 bases; unmatched junction nucleotides: 4. As DNA, the CDR3 is TGTGCCAGCACACCCAGGGGGCCCTACGAGCAGTACTTC. Translated, it gives CASTPRGPYEQYF.

In this sample, this clonotype turned up many times. The chain uses TRBV27 and TRBJ1-5; possibly TRBD1 for D (5 bases). The CDR3 is 14 amino acids. V shed 6 bases and J shed 1 base, with 10 bases lying between them. Germline-derived CDR1 and CDR2 are MNHEY and SMNVEV (reference sequence). This CDR3 is CASRVGGSNQPQHF. The CDR3 region has the DNA TGTGCCAGCAGGGTGGGGGGAAGCAATCAGCCCCAGCATTTT.

This clonotype has only a few counts. The chain couples TRBV7-6 to TRBJ2-5; 10 nucleotides align to TRBD2. The CDR3 has 16 residues. V shed 0 bases, J shed 3 bases, and the junction held 4 bases outside the gene matches. Germline V gene lookup returns CDR1 SGHVS and CDR2 FNYEAQ. The CDR3 DNA reads as TGTGCCAGCAGCTTAGCCCCTAGCGGGGGAGAAGAGACCCAGTACTTC. This translates into CASSLAPSGGEETQYF.

This clonotype has a count of ten or more. The chain joins TRBV5-1 to TRBJ2-1; TRBD2 aligns across 13 bases. The CDR3 contains 16 residues. The germline gives CDR1 SGHRS, CDR2 YFSETQ. Trimming cost V 4 bases and J 10 bases; bases outside gene matches: 11. The DNA of the CDR3 is TGCGCCAGCAGCCCTAGGACTAGCGGGAGCTTCCTCGAGCAGTTCTTC. Translation: CASSPRTSGSFLEQFF.

This clonotype was counted ten times or more. The V gene is TRBV12-3 or TRBV12-4, the J gene TRBJ1-3; weak D call: TRBD1 (5 bases). This CDR3 has 14 amino acids. The ends were cut back, 3 bases at V and 2 bases at J, with 8 bases in the middle. The CDR3 DNA follows: TGTGCCAGCAGTTTCGCAGGGACTGGAAACACCATATATTTT. As protein: CASSFAGTGNTIYF.

There are many counts of this clonotype. The chain couples TRBV27 to TRBJ2-1, with D unclear. The germline V gene has CDR1 MNHEY and CDR2 SMNVEV (reference sequence). The CDR3 is made up of 13 amino acids. Trimming stripped 3 bases from V and 2 bases from J, with 5 bases between. CDR3 region: CASSLAPYNEQFF. CDR3 DNA sequence: TGTGCCAGCAGTTTGGCTCCCTACAATGAGCAGTTCTTC.

At least ten counts were recorded for this clonotype. The chain joins TRBV28 to TRBJ2-1; 10 bases agree with TRBD2. The CDR3 runs 17 residues. The germline gives CDR1 MDHEN, CDR2 SYDVKM. The trim removed 3 bases at V and 8 bases at J, leaving 13 bases unmatched. The CDR3 DNA reads as TGTGCCAGCAGTTTGGGGGTAGCGGGAGGCCCCGGGGATGAGCAGTTCTTC. It translates to CASSLGVAGGPGDEQFF. Supplemented by reference TRBV28 and TRBJ2-1, the full variable domain reads DVKVTQSSRYLVKRTGEKVFLECVQDMDHENMFWYRQDPGLGLRLIYFSYDVKMKEKGDIPEGYSVSREKKERFSLILESASTNQTSMYLCASSLGVAGGPGDEQFFGPGTRLTVL.

This clonotype was recorded a few times. The chain carries TRBV7-6 and TRBJ1-1; maybe TRBD1 (5 bases). This CDR3 is 14 amino acids long. The V end was cut by 0 bases, the J end by 4 bases, with 9 bases between. Per germline, CDR1 SGHVS and CDR2 FNYEAQ. The CDR3 loop reads CASSLAGVGTEAFF. For the CDR3, the DNA is TGTGCCAGCAGCTTAGCGGGGGTTGGCACTGAAGCTTTCTTT.

This clonotype was seen repeatedly, ten times or more. This chain links TRBV7-2 with TRBJ1-1; D gene unclear. The CDR3 is 14 residues long. Germline values: CDR1 SGHTA, CDR2 FQGNSA. V shed 0 bases and J shed 4 bases, with 9 bases lying between them. DNA of the CDR3: TGTGCCAGCAGCTTAGCAGGGATGGGCACTGAAGCTTTCTTT. Its protein is CASSLAGMGTEAFF.

Many counts were recorded for this clonotype. The chain is built from TRBV4-1 and TRBJ1-1; D possibly corresponds to TRBD1 (5 bases). The germline gives CDR1 MGHRA, CDR2 YSYEKL. Trimming took 4 bases from V and 0 from J, leaving 12 bases between them. CDR3 length: 15 amino acids. In DNA, the CDR3 is TGCGCCAGCAGCCCAGAGGGACGGTTGAACACTGAAGCTTTCTTT. Translated, it gives CASSPEGRLNTEAFF.

This clonotype was detected only a few times. The J gene is TRBJ2-3, the V gene TRBV13, with D perhaps being TRBD1 or TRBD2 (5 bases each). Germline V lookup: CDR1 PRHDT, CDR2 FYEKMQ (reference sequence). This CDR3 has 16 residues. The V end was cut by 5 bases, the J end by 1 base, with 16 bases between. CDR3 sequence: CASSPLGERGTDTQYF. Written as DNA, the CDR3 is TGTGCCAGCAGCCCTCTAGGGGAGAGGGGCACAGATACGCAGTATTTT.

This clonotype was observed at least ten times. The chain carries TRBV11-2 and TRBJ2-1, with D tentatively TRBD1 (5 bases). Germline V lookup: CDR1 SGHAT, CDR2 FQNNGV. This CDR3 spans 14 amino acids. The germline V and J ends were trimmed by 1 base and 3 bases, with 7 bases remaining between them. CDR3 sequence (DNA): TGTGCCAGCAGCTTAGGACAGCACTACAATGAGCAGTTCTTC. This translates into CASSLGQHYNEQFF.

At least ten counts were recorded for this clonotype. This sequence joins TRBV2 and TRBJ1-1; weak D call: TRBD1 (6 bases). V was cut by 8 bases and J by 2 bases, with 21 bases left in between. The length of the CDR3 is 16 residues. From germline, CDR1 is SNHLY and CDR2 FYNNEI. The CDR3: CASFGQTTTLNTEAFF. CDR3 DNA: TGTGCCAGCTTTGGACAGACCACAACTTTAAACACTGAAGCTTTCTTT.

This clonotype has only a few counts. The chain carries TRBV7-9 and TRBJ2-3; 10 bases are a match to TRBD2. The CDR3 has 17 residues. Germline CDR1 SEHNR, CDR2 FQNEAQ (reference sequence). Germline trimming cut 4 bases from V and 3 bases from J; bases unmatched to any gene: 10. As DNA, the CDR3 is TGTGCCAGCAGCTCCGCTTGGACTAGCGGAGTTACAGATACGCAGTATTTT. Encoded protein: CASSSAWTSGVTDTQYF.

This clonotype has a count of ten or more. V usage is TRBV6-5 and J usage is TRBJ2-7; D unresolved. CDR3 size: 14 residues. V was clipped by 2 bases and J by 3 bases, with 11 bases between them. CDR1 is MNHEY and CDR2 is SVGAGI in the germline V gene. The CDR3 region has the DNA TGTGCCAGCAGTTACGGGGTCTCGTTCTACGAGCAGTACTTC. Amino acids: CASSYGVSFYEQYF.

This clonotype came up a few times. This rearrangement joins TRBV28 to TRBJ2-5, with TRBD2 identical over 13 bases. Per germline, CDR1 MDHEN and CDR2 SYDVKM. Trimming removed 4 bases from V and 3 bases from J; junction bases left unmatched: 8. This CDR3 is 17 amino acids long. CDR3 sequence (DNA): TGTGCCAGCAGTTCCCCAGGACTAGCGGGGGTAAAAGAGACCCAGTACTTC. This sequence encodes CASSSPGLAGVKETQYF.

At least ten counts were recorded for this clonotype. The rearrangement links TRBV3-1 to TRBJ1-1; 7 bases are a match to TRBD1. CDR1 LGHDT and CDR2 YNNKEL come from the germline V gene (reference sequence). Trimming removed 6 bases from V and 2 bases from J; junction bases left unmatched: 15. This CDR3 has 17 amino acids. CDR3 region: CASSPISRRQGNTEAFF. CDR3 in DNA: TGTGCCAGCAGTCCTATAAGTCGGCGACAGGGTAACACTGAAGCTTTCTTT.

This clonotype was seen a handful of times. The chain has TRBV10-2 and TRBJ2-7; the match to TRBD1 covers 11 bases. The germline gives CDR1 WSHSY, CDR2 SAAADI. J gave up 13 bases and V 6 bases, and 8 bases lay outside the gene matches. The CDR3 contains 12 residues. The CDR3 DNA reads as TGCGCCAGCAGGGGGGACAGGGGGGAAGGATACTTC. Amino acid sequence: CASRGDRGEGYF.

This clonotype was found many times. The V gene is TRBV9, the J gene TRBJ2-5; perhaps D is TRBD1 or TRBD2 (5 bases each). The CDR3 covers 15 residues. The V gene's germline CDR1 is SGDLS and CDR2 YYNGEE. V gave up 3 bases and J gave up 3 bases, with 15 bases separating them. This CDR3 reads CASSESGTQKETQYF. The CDR3 coding sequence is TGTGCCAGCAGCGAATCCGGGACGCAGAAAGAGACCCAGTACTTC.

This clonotype was observed many times. DNA of the CDR3: TGTGCCAGCAGTGAAAGGGGCCGAGGCACTGAAGCTTTCTTT. Translated: CASSERGRGTEAFF. The gene calls are TRBV6-4 and TRBJ1-1; possibly TRBD1 for D (5 bases). The germline V gene has CDR1 MRHNA and CDR2 SNTAGT. This CDR3 region has 14 residues. With 3 bases removed from V and 4 bases from J, the gap between germline ends came to 12 bases.

This clonotype turned up a few times. The chain carries TRBV7-2 and TRBJ2-1; 8 positions match TRBD2. Per germline, CDR1 SGHTA and CDR2 FQGNSA. J gave up 7 bases and V 5 bases, and 10 bases lay outside the gene matches. This CDR3 region has 15 residues. The CDR3 reads CASSQTSAPGNEQFF. CDR3 in DNA: TGTGCCAGCAGCCAGACTAGCGCCCCGGGGAATGAGCAGTTCTTC.

This clonotype was recorded many times. The chain recombines TRBV4-3 with TRBJ1-1; D gene uncertain. The CDR3 contains 15 residues. The V gene lost 1 base and the J gene lost 1 base, with 10 bases spanning the gap. Per germline, CDR1 LGHNA and CDR2 YSLEER. The CDR3 region has the DNA TGCGCCAGCAGCCAAGTAAGGTCCAGGAACACTGAAGCTTTCTTT. It encodes CASSQVRSRNTEAFF.

This clonotype was seen only a few times. V usage is TRBV29-1 and J usage is TRBJ2-6; TRBD1 matches 10 bases. V shed 8 bases, J shed 2 bases, and the junction held 12 bases outside the gene matches. Germline V gene data show CDR1 as SQVTM and CDR2 as ANQGSEA. The CDR3 covers 17 residues. The CDR3 region is CSLSPGQGKAGANVLTF. CDR3 in DNA: TGCAGCCTTAGCCCGGGACAGGGGAAAGCTGGGGCCAACGTCCTGACTTTC.